This TCR beta chain was captured in a study of TIL therapy for anti-PD-1-resistant metastatic lung cancer (dated by TCRdb to the early 2020s). As for the study more broadly: Among the enrolled patients, the median age was around 54 years (range about 35-75), and the median tumor PD-L1 proportion score was roughly 6%. The cohort was composed predominantly of lung adenocarcinoma, with several EGFR-mutant and two ALK-rearranged tumors included, and half of patients were identified as current or former smokers. Across the cohort, whole-exome sequencing showed a median non-synonymous tumor mutation burden of approximately 1.5 mutations per megabase. T cell receptor beta sequencing of tumor and peripheral blood served to follow clonotypes across the tumor, the expanded TIL product, and serial blood samples. Paper-wide results and their limitations: The study protocol defined all tumor marker inferences as exploratory. The cohort was highly selected, including more treatment-naive, never-smoker and oncogene-addicted patients than is typical, which limits generalizability. Higher clonality and lower diversity were observed in expanded TIL cultures than in baseline intratumoral T cells (median clonality roughly 6% vs 31%, p < 0.0001). High clonal turnover was observed in TIL culture, with many enriched product clones not detected in the baseline tumor, which suggested clonal contraction rather than faithful expansion.

TCR beta CDR3 regions were amplified from genomic DNA with the immunoSEQ v3 hsTCRB kit using bias-controlled multiplex PCR. An Illumina NextSeq 500 was used to sequence the TCR libraries, reaching some 2 million read pairs at survey level or about 5-6.5 million at deep level. From the authors' description of their analysis: Clonality was reported by immunoSEQ Analyzer software, which also assigned V, D and J genes and filtered out non-productive sequences. Repertoires of infused TIL and blood were compared using productive Simpson clonality and the Morisita overlap index of productive TRB rearrangements. Drawn from immuneACCESS, this table holds only the in-frame rearrangements with V and J called that TCRdb kept. Clones are partly lost; checked studies trace under half to an unresolved V gene and leave the rest unexplained. V, J and clone size were drawn from that table, and D and trimming were deduced from the DNA. A total of roughly 10,000 clones appear in this sample, 50% to 70% of them only once. 10% to 15% of the sample lies in the top ten.

This clone was recorded a few times. Its antigen target is currently unknown. Base qualities are not at hand, and no much larger clone is one base apart. The time point label, read with the paper, signifies: pre-treatment sample, taken before nivolumab and TIL therapy. The baseline tumor samples, taken from the same resection that was used to grow TIL, were excised metastases, most often pleural nodules or supraclavicular lymph nodes. Tumors were harvested before any PD-1/PD-L1 blockade; patients then received nivolumab, and those progressing received lymphodepletion, expanded TIL infusion and IL-2. Adults with stage 4 NSCLC were enrolled in a dual-center phase I trial from 2017 to early 2020. Samples were obtained from a single-arm, open-label phase I trial in which tumor-infiltrating lymphocyte therapy with nivolumab was evaluated in advanced non-small cell lung cancer. Portions of each resected tumor were snap-frozen in liquid nitrogen and stored at -80 °C. Tumor regions of interest were selected on H&E sections using laser-capture macrodissection, ground into roughly 15 mg aliquots, and extracted using Qiagen Allprep kits.

Spanning cysteine to phenylalanine, the CDR3 consists of 17 amino acids. The CDR3 DNA has 51 bases and is translated from base 1. CDR1 and CDR2, per the germline V gene, are MGHRA and YSYEKL. A distance of 16 bases separates the germline ends of V and J, which lose 1 base and 0 bases respectively. The sequence derives from a person aged 25 to 80 with non-small cell lung cancer. This sequence uses TRBV4-1 and TRBJ2-7; TRBD2 might be the D gene, on 5 matching bases. The source was tumor tissue, collected at baseline. The DNA sequence is TGCGCCAGCAGCCAAGGTTACGGGGATCCAGGCTCCTACGAGCAGTACTTC. This translates into CASSQGYGDPGSYEQYF.